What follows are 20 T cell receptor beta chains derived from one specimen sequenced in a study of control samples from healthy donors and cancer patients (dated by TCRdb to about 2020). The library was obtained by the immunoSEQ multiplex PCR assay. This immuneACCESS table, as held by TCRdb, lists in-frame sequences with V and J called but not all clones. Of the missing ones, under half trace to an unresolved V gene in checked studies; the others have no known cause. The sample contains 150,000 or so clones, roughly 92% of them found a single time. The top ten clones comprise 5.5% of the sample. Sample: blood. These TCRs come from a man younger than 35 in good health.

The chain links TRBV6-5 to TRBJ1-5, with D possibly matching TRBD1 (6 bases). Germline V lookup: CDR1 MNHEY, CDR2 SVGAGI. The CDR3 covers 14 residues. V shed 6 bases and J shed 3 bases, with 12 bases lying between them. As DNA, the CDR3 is TGTGCCAGCAGCTCCACAGGGCTCAATCAGCCCCAGCATTTT. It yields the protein CASSSTGLNQPQHF.

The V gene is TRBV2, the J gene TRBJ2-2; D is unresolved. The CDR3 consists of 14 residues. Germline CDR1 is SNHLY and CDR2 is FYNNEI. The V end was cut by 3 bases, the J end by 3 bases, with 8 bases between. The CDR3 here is CASSDNGDTGELFF. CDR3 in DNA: TGTGCCAGCAGTGATAATGGGGACACCGGGGAGCTGTTTTTT.

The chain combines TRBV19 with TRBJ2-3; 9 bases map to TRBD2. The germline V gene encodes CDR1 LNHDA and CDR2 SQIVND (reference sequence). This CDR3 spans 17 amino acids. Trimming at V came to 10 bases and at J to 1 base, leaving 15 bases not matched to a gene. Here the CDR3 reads CATLGGSGGDGTDTQYF. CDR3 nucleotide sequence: TGTGCCACCCTCGGGGGTAGCGGGGGAGACGGCACAGATACGCAGTATTTT.

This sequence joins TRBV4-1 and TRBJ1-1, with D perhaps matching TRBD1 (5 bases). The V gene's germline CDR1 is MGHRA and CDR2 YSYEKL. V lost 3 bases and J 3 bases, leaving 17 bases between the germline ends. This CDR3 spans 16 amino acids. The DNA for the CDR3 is TGCGCCAGCAGCCACTCGGAGGGGAAGTATGACACTGAAGCTTTCTTT. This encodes CASSHSEGKYDTEAFF.

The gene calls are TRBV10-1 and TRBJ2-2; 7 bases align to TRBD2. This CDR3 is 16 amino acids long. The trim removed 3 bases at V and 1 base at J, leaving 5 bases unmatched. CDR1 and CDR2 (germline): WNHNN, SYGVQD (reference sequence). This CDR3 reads CASSDPGTKNTGELFF. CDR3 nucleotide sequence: TGCGCCAGCAGTGACCCCGGGACTAAGAACACCGGGGAGCTGTTTTTT.

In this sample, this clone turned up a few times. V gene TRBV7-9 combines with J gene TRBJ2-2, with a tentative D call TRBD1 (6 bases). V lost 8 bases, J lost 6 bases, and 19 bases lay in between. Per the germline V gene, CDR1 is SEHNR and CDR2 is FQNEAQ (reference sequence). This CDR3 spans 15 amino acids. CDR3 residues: CASPSTGPQPGELFF. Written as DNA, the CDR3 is TGTGCCAGCCCATCAACAGGGCCCCAACCCGGGGAGCTGTTTTTT.

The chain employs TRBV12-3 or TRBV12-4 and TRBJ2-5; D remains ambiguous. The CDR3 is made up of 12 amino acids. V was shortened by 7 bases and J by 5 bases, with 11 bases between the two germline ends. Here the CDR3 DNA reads TGTGCCAGCACCCTTAATACGGAGACCCAGTACTTC. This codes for CASTLNTETQYF.

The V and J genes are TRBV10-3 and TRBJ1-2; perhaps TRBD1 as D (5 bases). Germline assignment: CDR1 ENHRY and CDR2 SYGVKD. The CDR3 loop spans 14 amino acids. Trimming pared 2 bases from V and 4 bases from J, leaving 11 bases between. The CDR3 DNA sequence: TGTGCCATCAGTGAGGGTGACAGTAGCTATGGCTACACCTTC. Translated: CAISEGDSSYGYTF.

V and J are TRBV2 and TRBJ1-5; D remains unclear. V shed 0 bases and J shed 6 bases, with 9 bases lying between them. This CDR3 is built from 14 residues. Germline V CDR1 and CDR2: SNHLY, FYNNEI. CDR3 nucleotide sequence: TGTGCCAGCAGTGAAGCCCACTCCTCTCAGCCCCAGCATTTT. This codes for CASSEAHSSQPQHF. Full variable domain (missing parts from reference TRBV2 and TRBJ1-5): EPEVTQTPSHQVTQMGQEVILRCVPISNHLYFYWYRQILGQKVEFLVSFYNNEISEKSEIFDDQFSVERPDGSNFTLKIRSTKLEDSAMYFCASSEAHSSQPQHFGDGTRLSIL.

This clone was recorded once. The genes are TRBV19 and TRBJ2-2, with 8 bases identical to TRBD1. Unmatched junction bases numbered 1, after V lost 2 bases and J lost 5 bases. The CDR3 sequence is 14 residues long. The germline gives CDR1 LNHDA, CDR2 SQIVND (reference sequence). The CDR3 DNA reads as TGTGCCAGTAGTATACAGGGGGCGACCGGGGAGCTGTTTTTT. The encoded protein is CASSIQGATGELFF. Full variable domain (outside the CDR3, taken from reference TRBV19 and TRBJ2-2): DGGITQSPKYLFRKEGQNVTLSCEQNLNHDAMYWYRQDPGQGLRLIYYSQIVNDFQKGDIAEGYSVSREKKESFPLTVTSAQKNPTAFYLCASSIQGATGELFFGEGSRLTVL.

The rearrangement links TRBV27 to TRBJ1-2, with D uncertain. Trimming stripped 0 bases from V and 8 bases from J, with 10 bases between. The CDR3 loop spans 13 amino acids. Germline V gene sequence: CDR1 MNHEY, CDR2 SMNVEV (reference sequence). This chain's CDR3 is CASSLSRAWGYTF. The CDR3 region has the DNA TGTGCCAGCAGTTTATCCCGGGCGTGGGGCTACACCTTC.

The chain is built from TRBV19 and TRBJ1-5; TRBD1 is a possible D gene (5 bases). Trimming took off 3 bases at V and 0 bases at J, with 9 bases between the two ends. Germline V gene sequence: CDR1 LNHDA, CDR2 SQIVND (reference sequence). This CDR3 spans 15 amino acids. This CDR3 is CASSIRGNSNQPQHF. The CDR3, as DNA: TGTGCCAGTAGTATTCGGGGGAATAGCAATCAGCCCCAGCATTTT.

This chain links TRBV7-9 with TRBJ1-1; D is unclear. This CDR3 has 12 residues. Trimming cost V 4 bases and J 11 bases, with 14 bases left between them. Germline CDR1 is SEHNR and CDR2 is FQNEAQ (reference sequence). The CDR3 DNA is TGTGCCAGCAGCTCCCTCACCTCCGGGGCTTTCTTT. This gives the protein CASSSLTSGAFF.

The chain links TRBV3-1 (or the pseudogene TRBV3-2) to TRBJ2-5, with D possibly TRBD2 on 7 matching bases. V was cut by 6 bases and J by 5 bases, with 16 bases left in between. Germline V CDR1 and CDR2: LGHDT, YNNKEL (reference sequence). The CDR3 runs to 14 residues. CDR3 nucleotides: TGTGCCAGCAGTGAAAGGGGGGGCGAGGAGACCCAGTACTTC. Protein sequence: CASSERGGEETQYF.

As DNA, the CDR3 is TGTGCCAGCAGCCTCTCAGTAGCGGTTTACACTGAAGCTTTCTTT. Amino acids: CASSLSVAVYTEAFF. This sequence joins TRBV27 and TRBJ1-1, with no clear D. The length of the CDR3 is 15 residues. CDR1 and CDR2 (germline): MNHEY, SMNVEV (reference sequence). V lost 6 bases and J lost 3, with 17 bases in between.

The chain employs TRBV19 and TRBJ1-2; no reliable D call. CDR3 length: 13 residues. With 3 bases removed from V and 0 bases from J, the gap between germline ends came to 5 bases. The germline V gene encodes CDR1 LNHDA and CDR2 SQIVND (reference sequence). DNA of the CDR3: TGTGCCAGTAGTATCGCAGCTAACTATGGCTACACCTTC. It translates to CASSIAANYGYTF.

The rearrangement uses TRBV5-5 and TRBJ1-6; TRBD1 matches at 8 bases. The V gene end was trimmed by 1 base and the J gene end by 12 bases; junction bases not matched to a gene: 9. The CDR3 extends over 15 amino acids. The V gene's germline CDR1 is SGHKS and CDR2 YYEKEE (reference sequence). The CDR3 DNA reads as TGTGCCAGCAGCTTGCGACCTGGGACAGGCGTACCCCTCCACTTT. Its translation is CASSLRPGTGVPLHF.

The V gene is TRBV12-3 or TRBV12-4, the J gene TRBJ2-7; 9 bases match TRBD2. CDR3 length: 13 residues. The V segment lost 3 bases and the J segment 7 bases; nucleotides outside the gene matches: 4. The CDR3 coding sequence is TGTGCCAGCAGTTTCGGACTAGCGCAGGAGCAGTACTTC. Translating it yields CASSFGLAQEQYF.

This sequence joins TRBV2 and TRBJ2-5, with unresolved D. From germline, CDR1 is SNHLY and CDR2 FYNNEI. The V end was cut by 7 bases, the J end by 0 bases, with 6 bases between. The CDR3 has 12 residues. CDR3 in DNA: TGTGCCAGCATGAGGTACCAAGAGACCCAGTACTTC. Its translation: CASMRYQETQYF.

CDR3 in DNA: TGCGCCAGCAGCTTCGGACTAGCGGGGAAAGATACGCAGTATTTT. Translated, it gives CASSFGLAGKDTQYF. The rearrangement links TRBV5-1 to TRBJ2-3; the match to TRBD2 covers 12 bases. Looked up from germline, CDR1 is SGHRS and CDR2 is YFSETQ. This CDR3 has 15 amino acids. The J segment lost 5 bases and the V segment lost 2 bases, leaving 3 bases of the junction unmatched.